The source of this T cell receptor beta chain is a study of radiation and T cells in renal cell carcinoma. Whole-study context: Nephrectomy followed 15 Gy stereotactic body radiation by 4 weeks.

Findings and limits, study-wide: From baseline, blood top tumor clonotypes peaked at 2 weeks post-radiation. Without pretreatment biopsies, baseline tumor clonotype presence was undetermined.

About this clone itself: Its antigen is not known.

The ends were cut back, 5 bases at V and 3 bases at J, with 9 bases in the middle. CDR1 and CDR2 (germline): PRHDT, FYEKMQ (reference sequence). The CDR3 is made up of 13 amino acids. Measured with immunoSEQ multiplex PCR; TCRdb has only the in-frame clones, and not every one. The table includes some 140,000 clones, 88% detected once. Time point meaning: baseline pretreatment blood. The treatment denotes: 15 Gy SBRT to primary tumor, nephrectomy 4 weeks later. This sample comprised blood, obtained from a patient whose treatment included radiotherapy and nephrectomy. This chain links TRBV13 with TRBJ2-3, with no clear D. This receptor was taken from a woman between 50 and 59 years old with renal cell carcinoma. Here the CDR3 DNA reads TGTGCCAGCAGCCTCCAATGGACAGATACGCAGTATTTT. Amino acid sequence: CASSLQWTDTQYF.